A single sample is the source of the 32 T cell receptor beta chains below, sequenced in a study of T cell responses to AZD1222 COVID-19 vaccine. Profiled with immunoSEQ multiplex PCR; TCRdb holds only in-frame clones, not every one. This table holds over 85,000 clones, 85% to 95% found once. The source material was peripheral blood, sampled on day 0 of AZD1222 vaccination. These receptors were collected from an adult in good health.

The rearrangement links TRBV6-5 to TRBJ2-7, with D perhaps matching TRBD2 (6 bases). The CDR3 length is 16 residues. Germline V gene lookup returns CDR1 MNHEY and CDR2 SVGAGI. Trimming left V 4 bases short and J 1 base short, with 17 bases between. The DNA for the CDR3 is TGTGCCAGCAGTTCTCCGGGACTCCACCCGTCCTACGAGCAGTACTTC. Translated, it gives CASSSPGLHPSYEQYF.

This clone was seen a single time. Here the CDR3 reads CASSPSLAGGINEQFF. CDR3 bases: TGTGCCAGCTCACCATCCCTAGCGGGGGGCATCAATGAGCAGTTCTTC. This chain links TRBV18 with TRBJ2-1; 11 positions match TRBD2. The CDR3 extends over 16 amino acids. The trim removed 2 bases at V and 6 bases at J, leaving 6 bases unmatched. Germline V lookup: CDR1 KGHSH, CDR2 LQKENI.

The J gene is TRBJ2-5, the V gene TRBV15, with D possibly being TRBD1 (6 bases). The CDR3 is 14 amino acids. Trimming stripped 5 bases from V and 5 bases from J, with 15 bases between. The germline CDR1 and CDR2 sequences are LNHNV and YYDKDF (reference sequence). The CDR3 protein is CATSQGPDLETQYF. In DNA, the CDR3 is TGTGCCACCAGCCAGGGGCCCGATCTGGAGACCCAGTACTTC.

CDR3 residues: CASSGGTEAFF. As DNA, the CDR3 is TGCGCCAGCAGCGGGGGCACTGAAGCTTTCTTT. The chain has TRBV5-1 and TRBJ1-1, with TRBD1 as a possible D gene (5 bases). The CDR3 runs to 11 residues. Germline CDR1 SGHRS, CDR2 YFSETQ. Trimming shortened V by 4 bases and J by 4 bases, and 5 bases separated the two germline ends.

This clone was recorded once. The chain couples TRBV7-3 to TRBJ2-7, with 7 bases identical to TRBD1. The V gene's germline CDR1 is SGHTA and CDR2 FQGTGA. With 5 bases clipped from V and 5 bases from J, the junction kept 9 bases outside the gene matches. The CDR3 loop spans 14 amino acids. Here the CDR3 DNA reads TGTGCCAGCAGCCCAGGGGGTAGTGAAAACGAGCAGTACTTC. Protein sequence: CASSPGGSENEQYF.

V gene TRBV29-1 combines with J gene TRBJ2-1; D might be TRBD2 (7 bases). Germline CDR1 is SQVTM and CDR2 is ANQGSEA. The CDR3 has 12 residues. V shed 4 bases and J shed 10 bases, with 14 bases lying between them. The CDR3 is CSVVGGAREQFF. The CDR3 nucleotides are TGCAGCGTTGTAGGGGGGGCCCGGGAGCAGTTCTTC.

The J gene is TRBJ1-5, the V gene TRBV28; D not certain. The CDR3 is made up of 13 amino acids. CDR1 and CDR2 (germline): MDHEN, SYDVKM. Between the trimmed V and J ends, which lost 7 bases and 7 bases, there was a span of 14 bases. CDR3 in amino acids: CASIPGVGQPQHF. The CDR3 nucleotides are TGTGCCAGCATCCCAGGCGTCGGGCAGCCCCAGCATTTT.

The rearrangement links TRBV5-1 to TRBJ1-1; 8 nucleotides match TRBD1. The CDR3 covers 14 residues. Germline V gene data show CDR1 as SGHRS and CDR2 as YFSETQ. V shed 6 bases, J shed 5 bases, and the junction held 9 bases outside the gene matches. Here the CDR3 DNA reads TGCGCCAGCACCAAATCGACAGGGGTTACTGAAGCTTTCTTT. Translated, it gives CASTKSTGVTEAFF.

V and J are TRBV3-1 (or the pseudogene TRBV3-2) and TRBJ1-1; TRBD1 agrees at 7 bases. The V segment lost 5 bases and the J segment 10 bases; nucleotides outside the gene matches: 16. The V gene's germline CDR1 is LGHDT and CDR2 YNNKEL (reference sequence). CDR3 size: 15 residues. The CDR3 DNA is TGTGCCAGCAGCGGATCTCCGGGACAGCCCTTGGGAGCTTTCTTT. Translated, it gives CASSGSPGQPLGAFF.

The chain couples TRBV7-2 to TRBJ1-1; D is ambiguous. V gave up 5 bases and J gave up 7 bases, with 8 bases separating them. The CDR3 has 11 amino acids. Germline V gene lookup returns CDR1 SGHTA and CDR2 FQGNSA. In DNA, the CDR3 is TGTGCCAGCAGCATGAGAAGTGAAGCTTTCTTT. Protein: CASSMRSEAFF. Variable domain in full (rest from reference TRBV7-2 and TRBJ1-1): GAGVSQSPSNKVTEKGKDVELRCDPISGHTALYWYRQSLGQGLEFLIYFQGNSAPDKSGLPSDRFSAERTGGSVSTLTIQRTQQEDSAVYLCASSMRSEAFFGQGTRLTVV.

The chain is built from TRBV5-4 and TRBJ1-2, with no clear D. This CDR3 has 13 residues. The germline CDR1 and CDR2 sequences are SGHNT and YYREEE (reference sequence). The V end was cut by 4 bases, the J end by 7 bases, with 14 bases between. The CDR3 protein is CASSPPSVSGYTF. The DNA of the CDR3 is TGTGCCAGCAGCCCCCCGTCGGTCTCTGGCTACACCTTC.

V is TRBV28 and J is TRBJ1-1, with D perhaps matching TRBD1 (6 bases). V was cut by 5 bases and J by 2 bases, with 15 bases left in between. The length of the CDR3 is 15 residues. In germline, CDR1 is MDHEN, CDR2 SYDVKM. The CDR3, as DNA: TGTGCCAGCAGTCGCGGGACAACAGTTAACACTGAAGCTTTCTTT. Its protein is CASSRGTTVNTEAFF.

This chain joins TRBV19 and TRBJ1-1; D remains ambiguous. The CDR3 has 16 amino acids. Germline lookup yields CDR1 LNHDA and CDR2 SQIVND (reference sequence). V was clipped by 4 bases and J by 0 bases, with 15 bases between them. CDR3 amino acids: CASSTRNQALNTEAFF. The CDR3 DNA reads TGTGCCAGTAGTACGCGCAACCAGGCCTTGAACACTGAAGCTTTCTTT.

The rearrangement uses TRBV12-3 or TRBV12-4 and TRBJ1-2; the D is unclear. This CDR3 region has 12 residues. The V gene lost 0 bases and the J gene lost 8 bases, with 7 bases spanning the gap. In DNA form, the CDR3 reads TGTGCCAGCAGTTTAGCGCTACGCGGCTACACCTTC. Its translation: CASSLALRGYTF.

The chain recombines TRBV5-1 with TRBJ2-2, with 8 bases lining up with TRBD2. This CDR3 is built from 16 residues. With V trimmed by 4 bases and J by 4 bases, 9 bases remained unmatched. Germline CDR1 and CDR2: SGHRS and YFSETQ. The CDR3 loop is CASSRGVAGTTGELFF. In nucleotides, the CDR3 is TGCGCCAGCAGCCGGGGGGTAGCGGGGACCACCGGGGAGCTGTTTTTT.

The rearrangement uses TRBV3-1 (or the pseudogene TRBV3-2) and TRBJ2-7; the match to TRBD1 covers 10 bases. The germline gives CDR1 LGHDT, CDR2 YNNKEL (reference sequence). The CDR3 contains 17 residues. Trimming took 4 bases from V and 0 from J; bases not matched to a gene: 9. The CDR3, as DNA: TGTGCCAGCAGCCCTAGGGGACAGGGGACCATCTCCTACGAGCAGTACTTC. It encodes CASSPRGQGTISYEQYF.

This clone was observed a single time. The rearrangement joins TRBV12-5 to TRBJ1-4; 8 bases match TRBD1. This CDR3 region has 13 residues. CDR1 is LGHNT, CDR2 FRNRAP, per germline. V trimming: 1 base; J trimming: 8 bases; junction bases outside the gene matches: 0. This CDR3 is CASGLDRGEKLFF. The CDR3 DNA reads TGTGCTAGTGGTTTGGACAGGGGGGAAAAACTGTTTTTT. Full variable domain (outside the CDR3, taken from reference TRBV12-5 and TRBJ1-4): DARVTQTPRHKVTEMGQEVTMRCQPILGHNTVFWYRQTMMQGLELLAYFRNRAPLDDSGMPKDRFSAEMPDATLATLKIQPSEPRDSAVYFCASGLDRGEKLFFGSGTQLSVL.

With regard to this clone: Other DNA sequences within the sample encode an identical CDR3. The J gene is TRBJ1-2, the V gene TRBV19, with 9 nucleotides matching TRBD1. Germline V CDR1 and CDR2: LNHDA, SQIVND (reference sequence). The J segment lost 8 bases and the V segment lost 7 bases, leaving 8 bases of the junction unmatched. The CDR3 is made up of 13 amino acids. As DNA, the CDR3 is TGTGCCAGTACCCCTTCTGGGACAGGGGGCTACACCTTC. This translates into CASTPSGTGGYTF.

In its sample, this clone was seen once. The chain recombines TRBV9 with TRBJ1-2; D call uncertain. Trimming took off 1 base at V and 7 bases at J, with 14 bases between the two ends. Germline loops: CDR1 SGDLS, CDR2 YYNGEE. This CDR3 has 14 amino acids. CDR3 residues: CASSVSGLVGGYTF. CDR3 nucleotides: TGTGCCAGCAGCGTATCAGGATTGGTAGGTGGCTACACCTTC.

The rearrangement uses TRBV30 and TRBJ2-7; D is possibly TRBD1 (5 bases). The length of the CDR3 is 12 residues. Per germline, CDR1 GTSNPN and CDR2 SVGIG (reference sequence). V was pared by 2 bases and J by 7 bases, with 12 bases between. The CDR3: CAWSYRMGEQYF. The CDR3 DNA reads TGTGCCTGGAGTTACAGGATGGGGGAGCAGTACTTC.

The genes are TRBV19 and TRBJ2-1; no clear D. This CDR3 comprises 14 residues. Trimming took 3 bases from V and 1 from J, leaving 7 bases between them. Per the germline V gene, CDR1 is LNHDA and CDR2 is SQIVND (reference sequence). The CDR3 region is CASSMPGSYNEQFF. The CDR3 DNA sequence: TGTGCCAGTAGTATGCCAGGATCCTACAATGAGCAGTTCTTC.

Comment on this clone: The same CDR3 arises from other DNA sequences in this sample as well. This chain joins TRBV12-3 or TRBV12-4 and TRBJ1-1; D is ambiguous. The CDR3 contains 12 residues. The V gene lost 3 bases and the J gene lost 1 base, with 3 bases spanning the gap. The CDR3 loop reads CASSFGNTEAFF. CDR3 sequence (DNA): TGTGCCAGCAGTTTCGGGAACACTGAAGCTTTCTTT.

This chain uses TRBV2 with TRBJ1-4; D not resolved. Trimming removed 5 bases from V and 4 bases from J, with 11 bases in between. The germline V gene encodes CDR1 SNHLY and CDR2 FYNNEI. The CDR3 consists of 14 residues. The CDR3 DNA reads TGTGCCAGCAGTCGCTCAGAGTATAATGAAAAACTGTTTTTT. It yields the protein CASSRSEYNEKLFF. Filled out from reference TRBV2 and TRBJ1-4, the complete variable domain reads EPEVTQTPSHQVTQMGQEVILRCVPISNHLYFYWYRQILGQKVEFLVSFYNNEISEKSEIFDDQFSVERPDGSNFTLKIRSTKLEDSAMYFCASSRSEYNEKLFFGSGTQLSVL.

CDR3 in DNA: TGTGCCAGTACCTCATCCAAGGTGACCTATAATTCACCCCTCCACTTT. It encodes CASTSSKVTYNSPLHF. The chain uses TRBV19 and TRBJ1-6, with D unresolved. Germline V gene sequence: CDR1 LNHDA, CDR2 SQIVND (reference sequence). Trimming pared 7 bases from V and 2 bases from J, leaving 15 bases between. The CDR3 has 16 residues.

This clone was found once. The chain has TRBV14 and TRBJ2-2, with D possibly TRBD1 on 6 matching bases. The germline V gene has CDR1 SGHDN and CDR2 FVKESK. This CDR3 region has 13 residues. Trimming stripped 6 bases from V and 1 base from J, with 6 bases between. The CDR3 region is CASRGQNTGELFF. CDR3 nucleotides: TGTGCCAGCAGGGGACAGAACACCGGGGAGCTGTTTTTT.

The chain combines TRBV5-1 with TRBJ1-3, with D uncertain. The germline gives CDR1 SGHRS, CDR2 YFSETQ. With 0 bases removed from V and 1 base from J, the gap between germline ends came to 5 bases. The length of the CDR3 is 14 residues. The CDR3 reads CASSLVGSGNTIYF. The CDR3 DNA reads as TGCGCCAGCAGCTTGGTTGGGTCTGGAAACACCATATATTTT.

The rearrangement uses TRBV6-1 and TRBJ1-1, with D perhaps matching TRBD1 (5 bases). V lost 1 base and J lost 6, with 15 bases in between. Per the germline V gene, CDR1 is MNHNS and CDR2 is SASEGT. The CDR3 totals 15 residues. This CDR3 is CASSEGDRGGAEAFF. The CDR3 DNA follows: TGTGCCAGCAGTGAAGGGGACCGGGGTGGGGCTGAAGCTTTCTTT.

CDR3 region: CASSSATGGANREQYF. DNA for the CDR3: TGTGCCAGCAGCTCAGCTACAGGGGGCGCGAACCGCGAGCAGTACTTC. The V and J genes are TRBV7-6 and TRBJ2-7; TRBD1 matches at 9 bases. This CDR3 contains 16 residues. Germline V lookup: CDR1 SGHVS, CDR2 FNYEAQ. V lost 4 bases, J lost 6 bases, and 13 bases stayed unmatched.

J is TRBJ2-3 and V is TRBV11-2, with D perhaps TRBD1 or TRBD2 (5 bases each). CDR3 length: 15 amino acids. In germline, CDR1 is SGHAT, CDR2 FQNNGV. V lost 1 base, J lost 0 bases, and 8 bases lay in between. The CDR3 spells CASSLVRGSTDTQYF. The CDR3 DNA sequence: TGTGCCAGCAGCTTAGTGAGGGGTAGCACAGATACGCAGTATTTT.

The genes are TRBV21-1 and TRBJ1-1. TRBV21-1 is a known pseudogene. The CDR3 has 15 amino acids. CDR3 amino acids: CASSKEGTLNTEAFF. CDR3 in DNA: TGTGCCAGCAGCAAAGAAGGTACCTTGAACACTGAAGCTTTCTTT.

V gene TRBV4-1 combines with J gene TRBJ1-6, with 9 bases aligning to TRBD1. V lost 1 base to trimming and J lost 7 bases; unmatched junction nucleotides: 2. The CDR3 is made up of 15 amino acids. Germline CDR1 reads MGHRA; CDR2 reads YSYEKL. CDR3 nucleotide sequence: TGCGCCAGCAGCCAAGGGGACAGGGTCAATTCACCCCTCCACTTT. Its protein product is CASSQGDRVNSPLHF.

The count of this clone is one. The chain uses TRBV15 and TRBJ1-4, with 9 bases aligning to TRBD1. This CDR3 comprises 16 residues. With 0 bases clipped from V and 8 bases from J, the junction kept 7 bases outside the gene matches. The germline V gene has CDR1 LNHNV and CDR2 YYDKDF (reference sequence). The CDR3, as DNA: TGTGCCACCAGCAGAGAGCAGAGGGACAGGGAAGAAAAACTGTTTTTT. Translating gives CATSREQRDREEKLFF.